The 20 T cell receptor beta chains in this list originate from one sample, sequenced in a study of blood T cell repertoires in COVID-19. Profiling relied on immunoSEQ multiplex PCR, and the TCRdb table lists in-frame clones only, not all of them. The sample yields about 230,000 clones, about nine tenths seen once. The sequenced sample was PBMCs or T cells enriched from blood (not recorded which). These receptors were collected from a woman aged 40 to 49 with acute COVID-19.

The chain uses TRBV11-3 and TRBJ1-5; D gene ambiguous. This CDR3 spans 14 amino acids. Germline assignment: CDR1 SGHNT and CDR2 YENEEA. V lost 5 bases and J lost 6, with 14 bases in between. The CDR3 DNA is TGTGCCAGCAGCGGGGAGATCCCACGTCAGCCCCAGCATTTT. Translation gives CASSGEIPRQPQHF.

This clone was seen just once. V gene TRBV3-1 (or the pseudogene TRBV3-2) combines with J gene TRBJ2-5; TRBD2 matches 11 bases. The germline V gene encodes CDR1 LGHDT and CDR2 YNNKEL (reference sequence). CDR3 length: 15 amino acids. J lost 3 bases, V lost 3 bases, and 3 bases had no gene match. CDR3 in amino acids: CASSQLAGGKETQYF. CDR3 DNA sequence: TGTGCCAGCAGCCAGTTAGCGGGGGGGAAAGAGACCCAGTACTTC.

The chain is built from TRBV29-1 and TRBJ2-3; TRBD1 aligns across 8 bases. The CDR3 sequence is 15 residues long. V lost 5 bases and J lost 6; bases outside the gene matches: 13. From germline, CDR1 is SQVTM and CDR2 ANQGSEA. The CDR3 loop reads CSVRQGPIESDTQYF. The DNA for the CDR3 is TGCAGCGTTAGACAGGGGCCCATCGAGTCCGATACGCAGTATTTT.

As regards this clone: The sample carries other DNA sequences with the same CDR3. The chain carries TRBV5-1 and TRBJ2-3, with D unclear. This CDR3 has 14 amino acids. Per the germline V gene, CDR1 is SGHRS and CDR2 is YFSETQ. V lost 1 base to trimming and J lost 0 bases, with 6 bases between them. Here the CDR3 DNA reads TGCGCCAGCAGCTTGACCGGGAGCACAGATACGCAGTATTTT. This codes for CASSLTGSTDTQYF. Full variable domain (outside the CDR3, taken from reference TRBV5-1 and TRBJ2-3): KAGVTQTPRYLIKTRGQQVTLSCSPISGHRSVSWYQQTPGQGLQFLFEYFSETQRNKGNFPGRFSGRQFSNSRSEMNVSTLELGDSALYLCASSLTGSTDTQYFGPGTRLTVL.

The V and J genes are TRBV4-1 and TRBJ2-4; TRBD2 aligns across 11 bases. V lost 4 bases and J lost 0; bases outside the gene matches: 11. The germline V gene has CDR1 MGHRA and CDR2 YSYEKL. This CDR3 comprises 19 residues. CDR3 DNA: TGCGCCAGCAGCCCACGGGGACTAGCGGAAACATTAGCCAAAAACATTCAGTACTTC. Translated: CASSPRGLAETLAKNIQYF.

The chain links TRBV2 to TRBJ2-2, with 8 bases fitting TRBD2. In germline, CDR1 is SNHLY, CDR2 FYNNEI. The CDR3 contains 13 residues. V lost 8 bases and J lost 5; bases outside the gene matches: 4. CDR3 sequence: CASSSGSTGELFF. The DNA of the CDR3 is TGTGCCAGCTCGAGCGGGAGTACCGGGGAGCTGTTTTTT.

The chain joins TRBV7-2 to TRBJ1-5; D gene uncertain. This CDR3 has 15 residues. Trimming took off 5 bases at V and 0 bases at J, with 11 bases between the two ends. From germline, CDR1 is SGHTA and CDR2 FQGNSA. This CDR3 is CASSPTGSSNQPQHF. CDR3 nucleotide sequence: TGTGCCAGCAGCCCTACTGGGAGTAGCAATCAGCCCCAGCATTTT.

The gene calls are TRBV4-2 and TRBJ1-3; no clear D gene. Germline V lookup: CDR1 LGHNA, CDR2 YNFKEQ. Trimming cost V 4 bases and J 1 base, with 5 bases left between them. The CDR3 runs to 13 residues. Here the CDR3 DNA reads TGTGCCAGCAGCCCCTTATCTGGAAACACCATATATTTT. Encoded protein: CASSPLSGNTIYF.

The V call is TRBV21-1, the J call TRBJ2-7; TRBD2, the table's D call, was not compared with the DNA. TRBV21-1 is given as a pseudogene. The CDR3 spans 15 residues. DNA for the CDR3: TGTGCCAGCAGCCTGCGGGAGGTGGGGTCCTACGAGCAGTACGTC. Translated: CASSLREVGSYEQYV.

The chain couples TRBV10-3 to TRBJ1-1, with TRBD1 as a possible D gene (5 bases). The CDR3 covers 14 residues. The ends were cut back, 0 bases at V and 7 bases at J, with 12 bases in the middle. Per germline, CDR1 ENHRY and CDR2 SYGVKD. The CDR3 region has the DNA TGTGCCATCAGTGAGTCGACCCCGGGGGGTGAAGCTTTCTTT. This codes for CAISESTPGGEAFF.

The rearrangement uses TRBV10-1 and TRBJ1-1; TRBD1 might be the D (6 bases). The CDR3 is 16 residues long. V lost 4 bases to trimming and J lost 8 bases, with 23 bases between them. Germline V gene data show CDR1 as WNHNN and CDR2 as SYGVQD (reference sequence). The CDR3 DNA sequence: TGCGCCAGCAGTGTTAGAAGGACCAGGGGTGGGGAAGAAGCTTTCTTT. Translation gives CASSVRRTRGGEEAFF.

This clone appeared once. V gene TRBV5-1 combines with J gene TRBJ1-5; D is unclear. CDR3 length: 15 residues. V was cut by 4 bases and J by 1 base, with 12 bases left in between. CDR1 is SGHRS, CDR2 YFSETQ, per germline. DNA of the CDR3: TGCGCCAGCAGCCGGAGTGGCGACAGCAATCAGCCCCAGCATTTT. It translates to CASSRSGDSNQPQHF. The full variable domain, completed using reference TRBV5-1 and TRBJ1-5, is KAGVTQTPRYLIKTRGQQVTLSCSPISGHRSVSWYQQTPGQGLQFLFEYFSETQRNKGNFPGRFSGRQFSNSRSEMNVSTLELGDSALYLCASSRSGDSNQPQHFGDGTRLSIL.

DNA for the CDR3: TGTGCCAGCAGCTTAGATCCAGGGGGTTTCTTTAACTATGGCTACACCTTC. Translated, it gives CASSLDPGGFFNYGYTF. The V gene is TRBV11-3, the J gene TRBJ1-2; 7 bases map to TRBD1. This CDR3 spans 17 amino acids. V lost 0 bases, J lost 1 base, and 8 bases stayed unmatched. Looked up from germline, CDR1 is SGHNT and CDR2 is YENEEA.

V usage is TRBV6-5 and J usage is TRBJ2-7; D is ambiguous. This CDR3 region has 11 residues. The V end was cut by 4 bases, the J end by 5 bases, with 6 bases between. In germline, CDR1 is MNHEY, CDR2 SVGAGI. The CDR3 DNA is TGTGCCAGCAGTTCGACACACGAGCAGTACTTC. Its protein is CASSSTHEQYF.

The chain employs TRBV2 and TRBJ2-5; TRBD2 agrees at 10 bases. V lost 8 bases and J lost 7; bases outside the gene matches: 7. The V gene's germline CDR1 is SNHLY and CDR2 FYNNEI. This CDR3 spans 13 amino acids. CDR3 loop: CASRLERGGTQYF. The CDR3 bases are TGTGCCAGCCGCCTTGAGCGGGGGGGGACCCAGTACTTC.

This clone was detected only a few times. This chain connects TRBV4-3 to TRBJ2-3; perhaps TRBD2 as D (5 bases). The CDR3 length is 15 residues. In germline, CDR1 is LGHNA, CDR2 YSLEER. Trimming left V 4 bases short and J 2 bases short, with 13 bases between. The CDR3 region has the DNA TGCGCCAGCAGCCGGGCAGAAGACTACACAGATACGCAGTATTTT. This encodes CASSRAEDYTDTQYF.

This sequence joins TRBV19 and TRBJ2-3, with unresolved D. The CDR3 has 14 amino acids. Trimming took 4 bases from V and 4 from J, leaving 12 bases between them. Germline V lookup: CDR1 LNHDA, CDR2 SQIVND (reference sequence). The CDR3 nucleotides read TGTGCCAGTAGTACGCAGGCGTCCGCAGATACGCAGTATTTT. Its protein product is CASSTQASADTQYF.

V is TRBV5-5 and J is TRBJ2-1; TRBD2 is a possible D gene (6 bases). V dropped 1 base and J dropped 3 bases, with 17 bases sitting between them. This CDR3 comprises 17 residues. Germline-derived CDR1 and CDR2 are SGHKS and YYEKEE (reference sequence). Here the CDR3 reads CASSLIATGVLYNEQFF. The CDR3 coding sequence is TGTGCCAGCAGCTTGATCGCAACGGGAGTGCTCTACAATGAGCAGTTCTTC.

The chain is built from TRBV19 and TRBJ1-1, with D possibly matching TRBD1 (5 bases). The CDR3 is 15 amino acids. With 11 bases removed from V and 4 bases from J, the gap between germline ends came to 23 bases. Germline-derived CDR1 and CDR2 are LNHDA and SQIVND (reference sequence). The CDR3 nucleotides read TGTGCCTCCCGAGGCCCGGGGGAGGCGGCCACTGAAGCTTTCTTT. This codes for CASRGPGEAATEAFF. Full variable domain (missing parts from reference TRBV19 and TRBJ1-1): DGGITQSPKYLFRKEGQNVTLSCEQNLNHDAMYWYRQDPGQGLRLIYYSQIVNDFQKGDIAEGYSVSREKKESFPLTVTSAQKNPTAFYLCASRGPGEAATEAFFGQGTRLTVV.

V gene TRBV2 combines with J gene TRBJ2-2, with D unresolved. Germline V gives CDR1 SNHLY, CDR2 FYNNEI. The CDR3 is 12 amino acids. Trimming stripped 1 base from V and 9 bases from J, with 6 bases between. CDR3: CASSEGDRELFF. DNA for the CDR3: TGTGCCAGCAGTGAAGGAGATCGGGAGCTGTTTTTT. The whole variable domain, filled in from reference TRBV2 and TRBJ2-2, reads EPEVTQTPSHQVTQMGQEVILRCVPISNHLYFYWYRQILGQKVEFLVSFYNNEISEKSEIFDDQFSVERPDGSNFTLKIRSTKLEDSAMYFCASSEGDRELFFGEGSRLTVL.